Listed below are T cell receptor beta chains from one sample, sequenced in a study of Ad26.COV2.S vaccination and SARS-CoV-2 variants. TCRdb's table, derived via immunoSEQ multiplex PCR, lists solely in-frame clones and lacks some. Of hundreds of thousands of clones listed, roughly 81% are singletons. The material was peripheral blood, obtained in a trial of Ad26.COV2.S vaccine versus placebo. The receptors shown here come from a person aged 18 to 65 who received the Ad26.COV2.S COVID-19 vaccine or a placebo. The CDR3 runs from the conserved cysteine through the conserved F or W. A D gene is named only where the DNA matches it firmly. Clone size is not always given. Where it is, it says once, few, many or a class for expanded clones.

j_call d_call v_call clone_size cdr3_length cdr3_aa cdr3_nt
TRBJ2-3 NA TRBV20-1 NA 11 CSASNADTQYF TGCAGTGCTAGTAACGCAGATACGCAGTATTTT
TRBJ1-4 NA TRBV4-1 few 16 CASSHQARTAVEKLFF TGCGCCAGCAGCCATCAGGCCAGGACAGCAGTTGAAAAACTGTTTTTT
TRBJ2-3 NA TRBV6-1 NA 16 CASSEYPSASTDTQYF TGTGCCAGCAGTGAATATCCTAGCGCTAGCACAGATACGCAGTATTTT
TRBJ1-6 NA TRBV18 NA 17 CASSPAGSLRYNSPLHF TGTGCCAGCTCACCCGCCGGCAGTTTACGGTATAATTCACCCCTCCACTTT
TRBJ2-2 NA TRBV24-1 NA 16 CATSDLAGAGAGELFF TGTGCCACCAGTGACCTGGCGGGGGCGGGAGCCGGGGAGCTGTTTTTT
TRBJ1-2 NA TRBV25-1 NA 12 CASSEGRRGYTF TGTGCCAGCAGTGAAGGGCGGCGTGGCTACACCTTC
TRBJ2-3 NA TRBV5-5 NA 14 CASSLVPGADTQYF TGTGCCAGCAGCTTGGTTCCCGGGGCAGATACGCAGTATTTT
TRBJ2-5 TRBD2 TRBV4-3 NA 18 CASSLFLSRGGVRETQYF TGCGCCAGCAGCCTGTTCTTAAGTCGGGGGGGAGTTAGAGAGACCCAGTACTTC
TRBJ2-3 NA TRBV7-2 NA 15 CASSLVRGSENTQYF TGTGCCAGCAGCTTAGTTCGAGGGTCTGAGAATACGCAGTATTTT
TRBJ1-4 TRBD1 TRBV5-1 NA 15 CASSWEGQPPGKLFF TGCGCCAGCAGCTGGGAGGGACAGCCGCCGGGAAAACTGTTTTTT
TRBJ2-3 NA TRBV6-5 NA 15 CASRLGVTSTDTQYF TGTGCCAGCAGACTCGGCGTAACTAGCACAGATACGCAGTATTTT
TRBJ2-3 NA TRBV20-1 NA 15 CSASRGHASTDTQYF TGCAGTGCTAGTAGAGGACATGCCAGCACAGATACGCAGTATTTT
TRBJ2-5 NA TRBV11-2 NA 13 CASSKGRGETQYF TGTGCCAGCAGCAAGGGGCGAGGGGAGACCCAGTACTTC
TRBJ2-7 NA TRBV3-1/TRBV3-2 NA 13 CASSPPGQTEQYF TGTGCCAGCAGCCCTCCTGGACAGACCGAGCAGTACTTC
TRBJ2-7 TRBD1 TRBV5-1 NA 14 CASSLPGQSYEQYF TGCGCCAGCAGCTTACCGGGACAGAGCTACGAGCAGTACTTC
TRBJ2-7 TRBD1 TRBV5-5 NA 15 CASRLAGTGGYEQYF TGTGCCAGCAGATTAGCCGGGACAGGGGGGTACGAGCAGTACTTC
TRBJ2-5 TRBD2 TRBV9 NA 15 CASSVAGGVEGTQYF TGTGCCAGCAGCGTAGCGGGAGGGGTTGAAGGGACCCAGTACTTC
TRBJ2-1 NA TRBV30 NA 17 CAWSEAASEDLDNEQFF TGTGCCTGGAGTGAGGCGGCTAGCGAAGATCTGGACAATGAGCAGTTCTTC
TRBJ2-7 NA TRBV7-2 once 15 CASSLSTGLTYEQYF TGTGCCAGCAGCTTATCTACAGGACTAACCTACGAGCAGTACTTC
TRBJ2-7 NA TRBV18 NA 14 CASSPRTNSYEQYF TGTGCCAGCTCACCACGGACTAACTCCTACGAGCAGTACTTC
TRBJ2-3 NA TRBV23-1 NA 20 CASSQCKGGGEGRTTDTQYF TGCGCCAGCAGTCAATGCAAGGGGGGCGGGGAGGGTAGAACCACAGATACGCAGTATTTT
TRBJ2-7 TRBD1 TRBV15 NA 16 CATSRDPETGDYEQYF TGTGCCACCAGCAGAGATCCCGAGACAGGGGACTACGAGCAGTACTTC
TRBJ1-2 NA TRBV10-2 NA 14 CASATDRKNYGYTF TGCGCCAGCGCTACGGACAGAAAGAACTATGGCTACACCTTC
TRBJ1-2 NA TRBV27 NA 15 CASSLAARVGYGYTF TGTGCCAGCAGTTTAGCCGCCAGGGTGGGCTATGGCTACACCTTC
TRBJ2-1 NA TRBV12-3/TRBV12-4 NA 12 CASNLGKDPQFF TGTGCCAGCAACCTGGGTAAGGACCCGCAGTTCTTC
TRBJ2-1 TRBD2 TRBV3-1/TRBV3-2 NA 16 CASSQDSGLAGEEQFF TGTGCCAGCAGCCAGGACTCGGGACTAGCGGGAGAGGAGCAGTTCTTC
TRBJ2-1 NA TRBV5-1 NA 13 CASSLLRESQKFF TGCGCCAGCAGCTTACTCAGGGAAAGTCAGAAGTTCTTC
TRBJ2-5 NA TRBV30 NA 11 CAWSPSETQYF TGTGCCTGGAGCCCATCCGAGACCCAGTACTTC
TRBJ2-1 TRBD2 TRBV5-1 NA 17 CASSARRASGHYNEQFF TGCGCCAGCAGCGCCCGGAGGGCTAGCGGGCACTACAATGAGCAGTTCTTC
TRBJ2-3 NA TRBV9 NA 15 CASSVQIIAADTQYF TGTGCCAGCAGCGTACAGATCATTGCGGCAGATACGCAGTATTTT
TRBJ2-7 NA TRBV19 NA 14 CASSASGDSYEQYF TGTGCCAGTAGCGCATCAGGGGACTCCTACGAGCAGTACTTC
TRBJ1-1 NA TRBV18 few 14 CASSPPGTNTEAFF TGTGCCAGCTCACCACCGGGGACGAACACTGAAGCTTTCTTT
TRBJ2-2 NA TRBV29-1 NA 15 CSVGHGGTNTGELFF TGCAGCGTTGGACACGGAGGAACCAACACCGGGGAGCTGTTTTTT
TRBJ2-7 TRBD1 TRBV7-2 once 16 CASSLRGQGAVGEQYF TGTGCCAGCAGCTTAAGGGGACAGGGGGCCGTAGGAGAGCAGTACTTC
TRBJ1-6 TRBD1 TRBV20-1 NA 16 CSASRDRYIYNSPLHF TGCAGTGCTAGTCGGGACAGGTATATCTATAATTCACCCCTCCACTTT
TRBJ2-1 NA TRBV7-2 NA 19 CASSLAGGSLLAAYNEQFF TGTGCCAGCAGCTTAGCAGGGGGCTCCCTACTAGCGGCCTACAATGAGCAGTTCTTC
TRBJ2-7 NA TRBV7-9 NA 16 CASSSSQGSSSYEQYF TGTGCCAGCAGCTCTTCGCAGGGCAGCAGCTCCTACGAGCAGTACTTC
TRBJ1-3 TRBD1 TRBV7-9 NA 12 CASSLAPGQGYF TGTGCCAGCAGCTTAGCTCCGGGACAGGGATATTTT
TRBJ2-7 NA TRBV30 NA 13 CAWTPGPAYEQYF TGTGCCTGGACTCCCGGGCCCGCCTACGAGCAGTACTTC
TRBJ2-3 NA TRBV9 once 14 CASSVAWGENTQYF TGTGCCAGCAGCGTAGCTTGGGGCGAGAATACGCAGTATTTT
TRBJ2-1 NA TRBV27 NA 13 CASSLSVYNEQFF TGTGCCAGCAGTTTATCAGTCTACAATGAGCAGTTCTTC
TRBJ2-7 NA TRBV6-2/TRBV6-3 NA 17 CASSYSWGQGTGYEQYF TGTGCCAGCAGTTACTCTTGGGGTCAGGGAACAGGCTACGAGCAGTACTTC
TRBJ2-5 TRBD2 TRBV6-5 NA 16 CASSYRPGLARETQYF TGTGCCAGCAGTTACCGTCCGGGACTAGCTCGGGAGACCCAGTACTTC
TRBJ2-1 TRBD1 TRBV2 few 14 CASSGTGGFNEQFF TGTGCCAGCAGTGGGACAGGGGGCTTTAATGAGCAGTTCTTC
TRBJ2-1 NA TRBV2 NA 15 CASSEGLGPQNEQFF TGTGCCAGCAGTGAAGGGTTGGGGCCACAAAATGAGCAGTTCTTC
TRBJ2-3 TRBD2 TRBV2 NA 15 CASREGLAGADTQYF TGTGCCAGCAGGGAAGGACTAGCGGGCGCAGATACGCAGTATTTT
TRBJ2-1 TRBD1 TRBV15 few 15 CATSRGRDSDNEQFF TGTGCCACCAGCAGGGGCCGGGACAGCGACAATGAGCAGTTCTTC
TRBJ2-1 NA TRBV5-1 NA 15 CASSLLYGSYNEQFF TGCGCCAGCAGCTTGCTTTATGGCTCCTACAATGAGCAGTTCTTC
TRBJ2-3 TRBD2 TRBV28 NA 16 CASSPTAGPARDTQYF TGTGCCAGCAGCCCAACAGCGGGACCGGCTCGAGATACGCAGTATTTT
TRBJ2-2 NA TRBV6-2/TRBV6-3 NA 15 CASSLNGGPPGELFF TGTGCCAGCAGTTTAAACGGGGGTCCCCCCGGGGAGCTGTTTTTT
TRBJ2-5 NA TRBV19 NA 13 CASSIGVDETQYF TGTGCCAGTAGTATAGGGGTGGACGAGACCCAGTACTTC
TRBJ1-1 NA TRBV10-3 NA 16 CAISESTGRGNTEAFF TGTGCCATCAGTGAGTCCACAGGCAGGGGGAACACTGAAGCTTTCTTT
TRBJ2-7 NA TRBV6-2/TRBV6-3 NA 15 CASSGGTWLDYEQYF TGTGCCAGCAGTGGGGGGACCTGGCTGGACTACGAGCAGTACTTC
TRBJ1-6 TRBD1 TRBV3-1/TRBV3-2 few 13 CASKDRGFSPLHF TGTGCCAGTAAGGACAGGGGGTTTTCACCCCTCCACTTT
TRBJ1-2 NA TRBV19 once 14 CASSIVAGRYGYTF TGTGCCAGTAGTATAGTGGCAGGCCGCTATGGCTACACCTTC
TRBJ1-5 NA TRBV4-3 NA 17 CASSQEWVGSAGRPQHF TGCGCCAGCAGCCAAGAGTGGGTAGGGTCTGCCGGTCGTCCCCAGCATTTT
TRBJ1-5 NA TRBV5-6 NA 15 CASSLLSYSNQPQHF TGTGCCAGCAGCTTGCTCAGTTATAGCAATCAGCCCCAGCATTTT
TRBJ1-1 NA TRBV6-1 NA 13 CASSEKMNTEAFF TGTGCCAGCAGTGAAAAAATGAACACTGAAGCTTTCTTT